These 20 T cell receptor beta chains originate from one sample sequenced in a study of T cell repertoires in cytomegalovirus infection. TCRdb reprocessed the reads via MiXCR and lists one record per CDR3 protein. Of roughly 200,000 distinct CDR3 sequences listed, roughly 9% are singletons. The sequenced sample consisted of PBMCs. The source of these receptors is a human donor in good health (CMV status not recorded). Some clones in this sample may be carry-over from other donors' samples.

This clonotype has at least ten counts. The chain joins TRBV7-9 to TRBJ2-3; 15 bases map to TRBD2. V lost 4 bases, J lost 2 bases, and 1 base stayed unmatched. CDR1 is SEHNR, CDR2 FQNEAQ, per germline (reference sequence). The CDR3 is made up of 16 amino acids. DNA of the CDR3: TGTGCCAGCAGCTGGACTAGCGGGGGGGACACAGATACGCAGTATTTT. Its translation is CASSWTSGGDTDTQYF.

The V and J genes are TRBV18 and TRBJ1-5; D is unresolved. Germline CDR1 KGHSH, CDR2 LQKENI. The length of the CDR3 is 14 residues. Trimming left V 2 bases short and J 10 bases short, with 15 bases between. The CDR3 is CASSPASSRPPQHF. CDR3 DNA sequence: TGTGCCAGCTCACCAGCTTCATCACGGCCCCCCCAGCATTTT.

This clonotype appeared many times. The V and J genes are TRBV7-2 and TRBJ1-5; TRBD1 aligns across 7 bases. V lost 3 bases, J lost 4 bases, and 3 bases stayed unmatched. This CDR3 is built from 14 residues. The V gene's germline CDR1 is SGHTA and CDR2 FQGNSA. CDR3 sequence reads: CASSFSGGNQPQHF. CDR3 sequence (DNA): TGTGCCAGCAGCTTCTCAGGGGGGAATCAGCCCCAGCATTTT.

Within the sample, this clonotype is medium-sized. This sequence joins TRBV7-2 and TRBJ2-5, with 7 bases matching TRBD2. Germline V gene sequence: CDR1 SGHTA, CDR2 FQGNSA. The CDR3 is 17 residues long. V shed 4 bases and J 2 bases; nucleotides not matched to a gene: 13. The CDR3 protein is CASSSFPRGLLQETQYF. CDR3 coding DNA: TGTGCCAGCAGCTCCTTTCCTCGGGGACTACTACAAGAGACCCAGTACTTC.

The J gene is TRBJ2-5, the V gene TRBV20-1; the match to TRBD2 covers 11 bases. Germline V gene data show CDR1 as DFQATT and CDR2 as SNEGSKA (reference sequence). The length of the CDR3 is 16 residues. With V trimmed by 3 bases and J by 2 bases, 8 bases remained unmatched. As DNA, the CDR3 is TGCAGTGCTAGCGTCAGTAGCGGGGGGGCACAAGAGACCCAGTACTTC. Translation: CSASVSSGGAQETQYF.

This clonotype was detected a few times. The DNA of the CDR3 is TGTGCCAGCAGTTACGGGGCCGATTATGGCTACACCTTC. It is translated as CASSYGADYGYTF. This rearrangement joins TRBV6-2 or TRBV6-3 to TRBJ1-2; D is possibly TRBD1 (5 bases). With 2 bases removed from V and 5 bases from J, the gap between germline ends came to 9 bases. The CDR3 length is 13 residues. CDR1 MNHEY and CDR2 SVGEGT come from the germline V gene.

This clonotype occurred many times. This chain connects TRBV7-2 to TRBJ1-5; D not resolved. Trimming left V 1 base short and J 6 bases short, with 10 bases between. The CDR3 covers 14 residues. The germline V gene encodes CDR1 SGHTA and CDR2 FQGNSA. CDR3 loop: CASSLGSRGQPQHF. In DNA form, the CDR3 reads TGTGCCAGCAGCTTAGGGTCTCGGGGTCAGCCCCAGCATTTT.

This clonotype was picked up many times. The chain recombines TRBV12-3 or TRBV12-4 with TRBJ1-5, with unresolved D. V was cut by 5 bases and J by 6 bases, with 11 bases left in between. The CDR3 loop spans 13 amino acids. CDR3 nucleotides: TGTGCCAGCAGTCTCGGGCTGGGTCAGCCCCAGCATTTT. It encodes CASSLGLGQPQHF.

This clonotype was seen repeatedly, ten times or more. The genes are TRBV19 and TRBJ2-7; a weak D match, TRBD2 (5 bases). The CDR3 is made up of 13 amino acids. The germline V and J ends were trimmed by 6 bases and 6 bases, with 15 bases remaining between them. CDR1 and CDR2 (germline): LNHDA, SQIVND (reference sequence). The CDR3 protein is CASRLGSGFEQYF. The CDR3 DNA follows: TGTGCCAGTAGATTGGGGTCGGGGTTCGAGCAGTACTTC. The variable domain in full, with the rest retrieved from reference TRBV19 and TRBJ2-7, is DGGITQSPKYLFRKEGQNVTLSCEQNLNHDAMYWYRQDPGQGLRLIYYSQIVNDFQKGDIAEGYSVSREKKESFPLTVTSAQKNPTAFYLCASRLGSGFEQYFGPGTRLTVT.

J is TRBJ2-7 and V is TRBV7-9, with 8 bases identical to TRBD2. After removal of 2 bases from V and 1 base from J, the junction contained 4 bases not matched to a gene. The length of the CDR3 is 15 residues. The germline V gene has CDR1 SEHNR and CDR2 FQNEAQ (reference sequence). The CDR3 here is CASSLTSGSSYEQYF. The CDR3 bases are TGTGCCAGCAGCTTAACCAGCGGGAGTTCCTACGAGCAGTACTTC.

This clonotype was seen only a few times. The CDR3 DNA sequence: TGTGCCAGTAAAGTTCATAACACTGAAGCTTTCTTT. Encoded protein: CASKVHNTEAFF. The rearrangement uses TRBV19 and TRBJ1-1, with unresolved D. Germline-derived CDR1 and CDR2 are LNHDA and SQIVND (reference sequence). V lost 7 bases, J lost 2 bases, and 8 bases lay in between. The CDR3 extends over 12 amino acids.

In this sample, this clonotype turned up many times. V and J are TRBV29-1 and TRBJ2-7; TRBD1 matches 9 bases. The germline V gene encodes CDR1 SQVTM and CDR2 ANQGSEA. The CDR3 consists of 13 residues. The J segment lost 7 bases and the V segment lost 7 bases, leaving 11 bases of the junction unmatched. The CDR3 here is CSARGDRVGEQYF. The CDR3 nucleotides read TGCAGCGCTCGGGGGGACAGGGTTGGGGAGCAGTACTTC.

The chain is built from TRBV25-1 and TRBJ2-5; possibly TRBD1 for D (6 bases). Trimming took 5 bases from V and 5 from J, leaving 15 bases between them. The CDR3 sequence is 14 residues long. Germline V gives CDR1 MGHDK, CDR2 SYGVNS. In DNA, the CDR3 is TGTGCCAGCAGTAGCCCAACAGGGTTGGAGACCCAGTACTTC. Translating gives CASSSPTGLETQYF. Variable domain in full (rest from reference TRBV25-1 and TRBJ2-5): EADIYQTPRYLVIGTGKKITLECSQTMGHDKMYWYQQDPGMELHLIHYSYGVNSTEKGDLSSESTVSRIRTEHFPLTLESARPSHTSQYLCASSSPTGLETQYFGPGTRLLVL.

Many counts were recorded for this clonotype. The chain recombines TRBV28 with TRBJ1-4; no definite D call. Deletions cut 3 bases from V and 6 bases from J, with 11 bases between. Germline CDR1 and CDR2: MDHEN and SYDVKM. The CDR3 contains 14 residues. This CDR3 reads CASSFGGSDEKLFF. CDR3 DNA: TGTGCCAGCAGTTTCGGAGGGTCTGATGAAAAACTGTTTTTT.

The chain combines TRBV3-1 with TRBJ2-1, with 10 bases aligning to TRBD2. The CDR3 totals 15 residues. Germline assignment: CDR1 LGHDT and CDR2 YNNKEL (reference sequence). V was pared by 7 bases and J by 8 bases, with 11 bases of the junction left unmatched. CDR3 sequence reads: CASTPSGLASHEQFF. In nucleotides, the CDR3 is TGTGCCAGCACCCCGTCGGGACTAGCGTCGCATGAGCAGTTCTTC.

This clonotype was picked up many times. The chain joins TRBV9 to TRBJ2-1, with TRBD2 identical over 9 bases. The CDR3 length is 16 residues. The V segment lost 0 bases and the J segment 3 bases; nucleotides outside the gene matches: 4. CDR1 is SGDLS and CDR2 is YYNGEE in the germline V gene. The CDR3 reads CASSVGGSGSYNEQFF. Here the CDR3 DNA reads TGTGCCAGCAGCGTAGGAGGTAGCGGGAGCTACAATGAGCAGTTCTTC.

This clonotype was observed a few times. The V call is TRBV20-1, the J call TRBJ1-1; 10 bases are shared with TRBD1. Germline CDR1 and CDR2: DFQATT and SNEGSKA (reference sequence). Losses at the gene ends were 6 bases for V and 0 bases for J; bases not matched to a gene: 7. This CDR3 has 15 residues. This CDR3 is CSATGTGALNTEAFF. For the CDR3, the DNA is TGCAGTGCCACCGGGACAGGGGCCCTGAACACTGAAGCTTTCTTT.

This clonotype was seen a few times. The chain joins TRBV27 to TRBJ2-1, with 7 positions matching TRBD2. Trimming took 5 bases from V and 7 from J; bases not matched to a gene: 11. The CDR3 has 15 residues. Germline loops: CDR1 MNHEY, CDR2 SMNVEV (reference sequence). The CDR3 sequence is CASSTDRDYQNEQFF. DNA of the CDR3: TGTGCCAGCAGTACAGACCGGGACTATCAAAATGAGCAGTTCTTC.

In DNA form, the CDR3 reads TGTGCCAGCAGCCATGGGACAGGGGATAATCAGCCCCAGCATTTT. Protein: CASSHGTGDNQPQHF. This rearrangement joins TRBV5-5 to TRBJ1-5; the match to TRBD1 covers 10 bases. The junction had 5 bases not matched to a gene; V was cut back by 4 bases and J by 4 bases. CDR1 and CDR2 from the germline V gene are SGHKS and YYEKEE (reference sequence). The CDR3 sequence is 15 residues long.

This clonotype has just a few counts. The V gene is TRBV20-1, the J gene TRBJ2-7, with a tentative D call TRBD1 (5 bases). CDR3 size: 13 residues. V was pared by 6 bases and J by 2 bases, with 14 bases between. From germline, CDR1 is DFQATT and CDR2 SNEGSKA (reference sequence). The CDR3 bases are TGCAGTGCCACCACAGGTGGTCCCTACGAGCAGTACTTC. Translation gives CSATTGGPYEQYF.